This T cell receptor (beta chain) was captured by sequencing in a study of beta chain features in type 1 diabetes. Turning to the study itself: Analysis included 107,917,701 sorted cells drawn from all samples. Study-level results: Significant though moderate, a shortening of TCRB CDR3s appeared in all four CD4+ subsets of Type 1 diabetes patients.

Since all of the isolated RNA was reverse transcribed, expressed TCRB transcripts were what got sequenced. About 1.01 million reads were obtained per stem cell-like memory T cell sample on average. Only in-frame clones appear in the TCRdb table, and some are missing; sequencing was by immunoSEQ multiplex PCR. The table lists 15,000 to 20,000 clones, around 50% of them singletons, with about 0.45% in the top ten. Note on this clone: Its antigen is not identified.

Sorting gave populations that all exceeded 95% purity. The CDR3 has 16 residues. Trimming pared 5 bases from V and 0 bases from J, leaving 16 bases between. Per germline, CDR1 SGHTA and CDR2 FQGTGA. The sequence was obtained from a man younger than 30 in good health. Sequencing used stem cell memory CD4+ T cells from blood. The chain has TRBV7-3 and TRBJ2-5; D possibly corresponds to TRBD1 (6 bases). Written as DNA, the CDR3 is TGTGCCAGCAGCCCCCAGACAGGACGAAACCAAGAGACCCAGTACTTC. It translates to CASSPQTGRNQETQYF.